This T cell receptor beta chain stems from a study of OX40 agonist ivuxolimab in advanced cancers. Overall study context: Patients received intravenous ivuxolimab every 2 weeks at 0.01 to 10 mg/kg.

CDR1 SGHTA and CDR2 FQGTGA come from the germline V gene. With 4 bases removed from V and 0 bases from J, the gap between germline ends came to 10 bases. The CDR3 length is 15 residues. Data came from immunoSEQ multiplex PCR; TCRdb stores just in-frame clones and leaves some out. The repertoire consists of about 79,000 clones, with about 92% occurring once and the leading ten covering more than 0.25%. This sequence originates from an adult with an advanced solid tumor such as melanoma, head and neck, liver or kidney cancer. This chain connects TRBV7-3 to TRBJ2-1; D remains ambiguous. The sequences come from CD4+ or CD8+ T cells sorted from blood, collected in a trial of the OX40 agonist ivuxolimab. The CDR3 protein is CASSSHSGSYNEQFF. CDR3 in DNA: TGTGCCAGCAGCTCCCACTCCGGCTCCTACAATGAGCAGTTCTTC.